The 2 T cell receptor beta chains in this list originate from one sample, sequenced in a study of T cell changes during pregnancy in multiple sclerosis. TCRdb keeps only in-frame clones here, not all; method: immunoSEQ multiplex PCR. The table shows about 57,000 clones, with around 94% occurring only once. This specimen was CD4+ T cells from peripheral blood mononuclear cells, taken in the third trimester of pregnancy. The receptors originated from a female donor with multiple sclerosis, enrolled in a pregnancy study.

The V gene is TRBV21-1, the J gene TRBJ2-5; the D call of TRBD1 is as the table states it, not checked on the DNA. TRBV21-1 is annotated as a pseudogene. The CDR3 has 16 amino acids. CDR3 sequence: CASRDFPGHRQETQYF. CDR3 DNA sequence: TGTGCCAGCAGGGATTTCCCGGGACATAGACAAGAGACCCAGTACTTC.

The rearrangement joins TRBV2 to TRBJ1-2; maybe TRBD1 (5 bases). Trimming removed 8 bases from V and 7 bases from J, with 8 bases in between. This CDR3 contains 10 residues. Germline values: CDR1 SNHLY, CDR2 FYNNEI. CDR3 sequence: CASGQGGYTF. The CDR3 DNA sequence: TGTGCCAGCGGCCAGGGTGGCTACACCTTC.